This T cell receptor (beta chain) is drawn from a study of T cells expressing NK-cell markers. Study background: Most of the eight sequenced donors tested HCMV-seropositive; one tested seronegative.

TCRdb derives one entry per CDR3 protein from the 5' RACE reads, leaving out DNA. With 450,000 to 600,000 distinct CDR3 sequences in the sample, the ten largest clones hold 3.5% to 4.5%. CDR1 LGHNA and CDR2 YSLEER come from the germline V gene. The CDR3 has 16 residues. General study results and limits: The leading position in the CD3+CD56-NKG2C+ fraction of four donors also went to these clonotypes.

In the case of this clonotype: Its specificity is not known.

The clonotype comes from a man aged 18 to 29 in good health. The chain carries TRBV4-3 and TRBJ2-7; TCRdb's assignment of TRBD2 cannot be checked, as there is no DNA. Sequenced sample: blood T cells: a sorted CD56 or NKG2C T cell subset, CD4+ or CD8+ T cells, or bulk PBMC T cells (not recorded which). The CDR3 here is CASSQDRTSGRDEQYF.